This paragraph covers one T cell receptor beta chain sequence. Original handling: Amplified reference gene primers provided the basis for estimating nucleated cell counts. Data came from immunoSEQ multiplex PCR; TCRdb stores just in-frame clones and leaves some out. The DNA gave D and trimming, while V, J and clone size come from that table. The sample includes approximately 150,000 clones, around 84% of them seen just once. This record comes from a study of blood T cell repertoires in COVID-19. About the research overall: Sites in the United States, Italy and Spain provided acute and convalescent COVID-19 samples.

Participants were aged about 18 to 95 years, lived in roughly 25 US areas, and enrolled virtually. Symptom resolution, clearance, or two negative PCRs marked donors in Cohort 3 as recovered. With 1 base clipped from V and 1 base from J, the junction kept 4 bases outside the gene matches. Per the germline V gene, CDR1 is MGHRA and CDR2 is YSYEKL. There are 17 residues in the CDR3. The sequencing input was PBMCs or T cells enriched from blood (not recorded which). The source of this sequence is a woman aged 45-65 years who had recovered from COVID-19. The rearrangement links TRBV4-1 to TRBJ2-3; 11 bases match TRBD2. CDR3 amino acids: CASSQVSGGVRTDTQYF. The CDR3 DNA reads TGCGCCAGCAGCCAAGTTAGCGGGGGGGTACGCACAGATACGCAGTATTTT.